This T cell receptor (beta chain) originates from a study of blood T cell repertoires in COVID-19. Looking at the study overall: The samples span acute and convalescent COVID-19 from the United States, Italy and Spain. PBMCs, B-cell-depleted T cells, or T cells provided the cDNA or gDNA that made up the material.

From germline, CDR1 is SGHRS and CDR2 YFSETQ. This CDR3 comprises 15 residues. The trim removed 0 bases at V and 4 bases at J, leaving 7 bases unmatched. Authors' analysis steps: Using reference gene primer amplification, nucleated cell counts were estimated. Clones were read by immunoSEQ multiplex PCR, and TCRdb kept only the in-frame ones, dropping some. V and J calls and clone size follow that table, whereas D and trimming were derived from the DNA. This table holds fewer than 110,000 clones, about 91% found once. Sequencing input: peripheral blood. V usage is TRBV5-1 and J usage is TRBJ2-7; 7 bases align to TRBD2. The clonotype comes from a man aged 45 to 65 with active or convalescent COVID-19. The CDR3: CASSLVAGRTYEQYF. The CDR3, as DNA: TGCGCCAGCAGCTTGGTAGCGGGCAGGACGTACGAGCAGTACTTC.